This T cell receptor (beta chain) was recovered during a study of shared clonotypes between healthy human individuals. Study in general: Those who served as donors were a couple of women and three men between the ages of 18 and 49.

The protocol was immunoSEQ multiplex PCR, while the TCRdb copy is restricted to in-frame clones and leaves out a portion. This table has 1.5 million to 2.5 million clones, about 95% appearing once. General study findings and limits: Clonotypes shared by all four donors outscored non-shared clonotypes in generation probability.

About this clone itself: Its cognate antigen is unknown.

Only CD45RO-negative cells positively selected for CCR7 counted as naive CD8 cells, so terminally differentiated effector memory CD45RA+ cells were excluded. Donors comprised healthy HIV-negative adults lacking recent acute infections or vaccinations. The CDR3 sequence is 15 residues long. Trimming pared 3 bases from V and 4 bases from J, leaving 13 bases between. The germline V gene encodes CDR1 MNHEY and CDR2 SMNVEV (reference sequence). The TCR comes from a man aged 18 to 29 in good health. Sequencing used naive CD8+ T cells sorted from blood. This chain joins TRBV27 and TRBJ1-3; tentatively, D is TRBD1 (5 bases). The CDR3 is CASSLGGAVGNTIYF. The CDR3 nucleotides read TGTGCCAGCAGTTTGGGAGGGGCGGTCGGAAACACCATATATTTT.